This T cell receptor beta chain originates from a study of early T cells in non-severe SARS-CoV-2 infection. A note on this clonotype: Its cognate antigen is unknown.

Germline lookup yields CDR1 DFQATT and CDR2 SNEGSKA (reference sequence). The CDR3 loop spans 16 amino acids. V was pared by 1 base and J by 2 bases, with 6 bases of the junction left unmatched. TCRdb re-called the 5' RACE reads with MiXCR, one entry per CDR3 protein. The table has approximately 90,000 distinct CDR3 sequences, about 12% seen once. Study-wide results and caveats: The VDJdb matching leaned toward anti-spike CD8 responses and overlooked private and CD4 specificities.

Sequencing was performed on whole blood, taken at baseline. The clonotype comes from an adult who was a healthcare worker with PCR-confirmed SARS-CoV-2 infection or an uninfected control (not recorded which). This sequence joins TRBV20-1 and TRBJ2-3; 10 nucleotides align to TRBD2. This CDR3 is CSARAWTSGYTDTQYF. CDR3 bases: TGCAGTGCTAGAGCCTGGACTAGCGGATACACAGATACGCAGTATTTT.